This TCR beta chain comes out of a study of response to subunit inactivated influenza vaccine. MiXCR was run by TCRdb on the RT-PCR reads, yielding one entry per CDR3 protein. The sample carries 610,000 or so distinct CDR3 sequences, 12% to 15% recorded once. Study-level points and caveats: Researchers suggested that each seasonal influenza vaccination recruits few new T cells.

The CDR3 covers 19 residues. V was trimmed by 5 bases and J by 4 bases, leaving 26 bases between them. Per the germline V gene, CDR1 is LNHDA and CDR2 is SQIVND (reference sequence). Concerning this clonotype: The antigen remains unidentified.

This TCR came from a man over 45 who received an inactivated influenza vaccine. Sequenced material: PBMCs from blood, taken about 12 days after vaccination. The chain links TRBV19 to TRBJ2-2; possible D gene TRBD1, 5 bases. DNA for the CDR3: TGTGCCAGTAGTCTGTATCTGCACCCAGGGCGTCGACTCACCGGGGAGCTGTTTTTT. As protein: CASSLYLHPGRRLTGELFF.